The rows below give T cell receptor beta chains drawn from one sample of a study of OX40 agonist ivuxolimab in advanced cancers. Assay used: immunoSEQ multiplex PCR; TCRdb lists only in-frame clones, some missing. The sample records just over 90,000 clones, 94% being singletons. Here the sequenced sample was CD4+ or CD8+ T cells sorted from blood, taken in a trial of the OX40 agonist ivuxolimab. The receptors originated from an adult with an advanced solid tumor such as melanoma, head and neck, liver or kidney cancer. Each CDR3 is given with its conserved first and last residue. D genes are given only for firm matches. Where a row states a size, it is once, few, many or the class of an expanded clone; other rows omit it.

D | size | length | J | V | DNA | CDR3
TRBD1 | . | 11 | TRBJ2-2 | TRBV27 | TGTGCCAGCAGACAGGGGGGGGAGCTGTTTTTT | CASRQGGELFF
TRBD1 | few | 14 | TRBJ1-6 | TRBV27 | TGTGCCAGCAAAATCGGAGGGGGCGGGTCACCCCTCCACTTT | CASKIGGGGSPLHF
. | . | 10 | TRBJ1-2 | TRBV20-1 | TGCAGTGCAGTCCGAGATGGCTACACCTTC | CSAVRDGYTF
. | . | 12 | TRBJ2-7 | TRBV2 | TGTGCCAGACGGGACACCTCCTACGAGCAGTACTTC | CARRDTSYEQYF
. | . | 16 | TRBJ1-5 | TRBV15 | TGTGCCACCAGCGGGGGGACCTCGGGAAGCAATCAGCCCCAGCATTTT | CATSGGTSGSNQPQHF
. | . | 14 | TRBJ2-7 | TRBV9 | TGTGCCAGCAGCGTAGCGGACTGGGAGTTCGAGCAGTACTTC | CASSVADWEFEQYF
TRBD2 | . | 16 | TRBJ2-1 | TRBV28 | TGTGCCAGCAGTTCCATACTAGCGGGGGGTTACAATGAGCAGTTCTTC | CASSSILAGGYNEQFF
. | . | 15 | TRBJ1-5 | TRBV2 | TGTGCCAGCAGTGAAGATTCGGGGTACAATCAGCCCCAGCATTTT | CASSEDSGYNQPQHF
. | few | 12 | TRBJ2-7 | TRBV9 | TGTGCCAGCAGCGTAGGAGCTGGTGTGCAGTACTTC | CASSVGAGVQYF
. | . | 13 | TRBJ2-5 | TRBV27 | TGTGCCAGCTCCACAGGGCTGCAAGAGACCCAGTACTTC | CASSTGLQETQYF
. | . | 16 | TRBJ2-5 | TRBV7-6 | TGTGCCAGCAGCTTAACCCCGGCAGGCCTAGTAGAGACCCAGTACTTC | CASSLTPAGLVETQYF
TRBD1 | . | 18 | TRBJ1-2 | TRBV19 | TGTGCCAGTAGTATACCGCTGGACAGGGGAAGGCGGCAAGATGGCTACACCTTC | CASSIPLDRGRRQDGYTF
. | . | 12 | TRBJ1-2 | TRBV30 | TGTGCCTGGAGTTATAGAAACTATGGCTACACCTTC | CAWSYRNYGYTF
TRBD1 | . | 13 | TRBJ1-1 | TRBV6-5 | TGTGCCAGCAGCCGACAGGGCCACACTGAAGCTTTCTTT | CASSRQGHTEAFF
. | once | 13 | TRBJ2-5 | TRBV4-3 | TGCGCCAGCAGCCGGACCTCAATGGAGACCCAGTACTTC | CASSRTSMETQYF